This record concerns one T cell receptor beta chain sequence. This was the immunoSEQ v3 assay. Survey-level samples got 1.5 million to 2.5 million read pairs; deep-level samples got roughly 5-6 million. Generated by immunoSEQ multiplex PCR, the TCRdb table keeps only in-frame clones and is missing some. The sample yields 95,000 or so clones, 50% to 70% seen once. The data were taken from a study of TIL therapy for anti-PD-1-resistant metastatic lung cancer. Time point in this sample: pre-treatment sample, taken before nivolumab and TIL therapy. Tumor tissue came from excised metastases, mostly pleural nodules or supraclavicular lymph nodes. Enrollment ran from October 2017 to early 2020. Germline trimming cut 5 bases from V and 7 bases from J; bases unmatched to any gene: 8. The CDR3 covers 15 residues. CDR1 and CDR2 (germline): MDHEN, SYDVKM.

This material consisted of tumor tissue, taken at baseline. The receptor was isolated from a person aged 25-85 years with non-small cell lung cancer. The chain has TRBV28 and TRBJ2-1, with 10 nucleotides matching TRBD2. The CDR3 DNA follows: TGTGCCAGCAGTCTCGTAGCGGGAGGAAATAATGAGCAGTTCTTC. Protein sequence: CASSLVAGGNNEQFF.